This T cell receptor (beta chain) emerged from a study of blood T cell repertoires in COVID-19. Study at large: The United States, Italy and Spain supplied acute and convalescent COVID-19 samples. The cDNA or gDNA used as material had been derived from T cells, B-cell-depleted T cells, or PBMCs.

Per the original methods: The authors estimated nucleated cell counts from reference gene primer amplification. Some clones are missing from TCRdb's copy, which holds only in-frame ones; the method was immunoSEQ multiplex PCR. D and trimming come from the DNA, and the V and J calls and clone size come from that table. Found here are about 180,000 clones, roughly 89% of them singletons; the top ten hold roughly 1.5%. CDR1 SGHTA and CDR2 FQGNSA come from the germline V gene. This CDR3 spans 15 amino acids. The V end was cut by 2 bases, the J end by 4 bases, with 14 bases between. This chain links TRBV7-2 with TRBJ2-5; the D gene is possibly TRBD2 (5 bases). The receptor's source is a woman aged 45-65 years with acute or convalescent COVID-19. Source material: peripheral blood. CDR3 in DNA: TGTGCCAGCAGCTTAATCCCGGGCGAGGGAGAGACCCAGTACTTC. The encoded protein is CASSLIPGEGETQYF.